The 24 T cell receptor beta chains below come from one sample, sequenced in a study of prognosis after radiotherapy for stage I lung cancer. By two-round multiplex PCR, the TCR beta CDR3 was amplified from genomic DNA. It was primers specific to each TRBV and TRBJ gene that first-round PCR used. TCRdb analysed the multiplex PCR reads with MiXCR anew, one entry per CDR3 protein. The sample includes fewer than 40,000 distinct CDR3 sequences, 35% to 45% of them seen just once. This sample comprised PBMCs, obtained before or after stereotactic body radiation therapy (not recorded which). Receptors originate from a donor of 50 years or more with non-small cell lung cancer.

This clonotype was recorded only once. This chain joins TRBV7-2 and TRBJ2-3; no clear D. This CDR3 has 13 amino acids. The germline V gene encodes CDR1 SGHTA and CDR2 FQGNSA. Trimming shortened V by 4 bases and J by 4 bases, and 9 bases separated the two germline ends. CDR3 in amino acids: CASSSTMADTQYF. The CDR3 DNA reads TGTGCCAGCAGCTCTACAATGGCAGATACGCAGTATTTT.

This clonotype was recorded at least ten times. The chain couples TRBV19 to TRBJ1-5, with a tentative D call TRBD1 (5 bases). CDR3 length equals 15 residues. Germline V gene data show CDR1 as LNHDA and CDR2 as SQIVND (reference sequence). Trimming cost V 7 bases and J 2 bases, with 15 bases left between them. The CDR3 loop reads CASTVPGVRNQPQHF. In DNA form, the CDR3 reads TGTGCCAGTACTGTTCCGGGGGTCCGCAATCAGCCCCAGCATTTT.

This clonotype was picked up many times. The chain couples TRBV5-1 to TRBJ1-1; D call uncertain. The CDR3 spans 13 residues. V was shortened by 3 bases and J by 0 bases, with 6 bases between the two germline ends. Germline V gene lookup returns CDR1 SGHRS and CDR2 YFSETQ. CDR3 sequence: CASSSTMNTEAFF. For the CDR3, the DNA is TGCGCCAGCAGCTCTACCATGAACACTGAAGCTTTCTTT.

This clonotype appeared a few times. This may stem from a read error, because a much larger clone lies one nucleotide away. The chain couples TRBV5-1 to TRBJ2-5; 9 bases are a match to TRBD1. J gave up 3 bases and V 2 bases, and 5 bases lay outside the gene matches. The CDR3 runs to 15 residues. The germline CDR1 and CDR2 sequences are SGHRS and YFSETQ. CDR3 protein: CASSFGTGWEETQYF. The CDR3 region has the DNA TGCGCCAGCAGCTTCGGGACAGGGTGGGAAGAGACCCAGTACTTC.

This clonotype appeared many times. The rearrangement uses TRBV28 and TRBJ2-5, with 13 bases identical to TRBD2. J gave up 5 bases and V 6 bases, and 9 bases lay outside the gene matches. This CDR3 has 16 amino acids. The V gene's germline CDR1 is MDHEN and CDR2 SYDVKM. DNA of the CDR3: TGTGCCAGCAGCTCGACGATGACTAGCGGGGGGGAGACCCAGTACTTC. Protein product: CASSSTMTSGGETQYF.

A word on this clonotype: One base separates it from a far larger clone, so it is likely a read error. The chain has TRBV2 and TRBJ2-1; D is possibly TRBD1 or TRBD2 (5 bases each). V was clipped by 6 bases and J by 10 bases, with 16 bases between them. The CDR3 runs 13 residues. Germline assignment: CDR1 SNHLY and CDR2 FYNNEI. CDR3 DNA: TGTGCCAGCAGGGGGCCTGGGACCTACGAGCAGTTCTTC. Amino acid sequence: CASRGPGTYEQFF.

The rearrangement links TRBV9 to TRBJ1-1; 7 bases match TRBD1. The CDR3 spans 15 residues. Germline V gene lookup returns CDR1 SGDLS and CDR2 YYNGEE. Germline trimming cut 3 bases from V and 4 bases from J; bases unmatched to any gene: 9. Here the CDR3 DNA reads TGTGCCAGCAGCGAAGAGGGACAGCGAGGCACTGAAGCTTTCTTT. It translates to CASSEEGQRGTEAFF.

In the case of this clonotype: The CDR3 does not close with the conserved phenylalanine or tryptophan, likely indicating a read error. The genes are TRBV3-1 and TRBJ1-6, with D maybe TRBD1 (6 bases). This CDR3 is 16 amino acids long. The V gene's germline CDR1 is LGHDT and CDR2 YNNKEL (reference sequence). CDR3 residues: CTSSQVRQGSGSPLHL. The CDR3 bases are TGTACCAGCAGCCAAGTTCGGCAGGGGTCGGGATCACCCCTCCACCTT.

A remark on this clonotype: Its ends do not fully match the called genes, so a read error is possible. The chain recombines TRBV9 with TRBJ1-1; D not resolved. Per germline, CDR1 SGDLS and CDR2 YYNGEE. The CDR3 is made up of 15 amino acids. The DNA for the CDR3 is TGTGCCAGCAGCGTGGCCGGCAGAGCAAACACTGGAGCTTTCTTT. This sequence encodes CASSVAGRANTGAFF.

In the case of this clonotype: This may arise from a read error, as a much more abundant clone is one base away. The V and J genes are TRBV9 and TRBJ2-2; the D is unclear. In germline, CDR1 is SGDLS, CDR2 YYNGEE. The CDR3 runs 13 residues. Trimming shortened V by 3 bases and J by 5 bases, and 8 bases separated the two germline ends. CDR3 in DNA: TGTGCCAGCAGCGCATCCAATACCGGGGAGCTGTTTTTT. Translation: CASSASNTGELFF.

This clonotype has a count of ten or more. The V call is TRBV15, the J call TRBJ1-5; D remains unclear. Germline CDR1 is LNHNV and CDR2 is YYDKDF (reference sequence). This CDR3 contains 13 residues. The germline V and J ends were trimmed by 0 bases and 6 bases, with 6 bases remaining between them. The CDR3 region has the DNA TGTGCCACCAGCAGAGATAAAAGTCAGCCCCAGCATTTT. Residues: CATSRDKSQPQHF.

The chain carries TRBV11-2 and TRBJ2-6, with D possibly matching TRBD1 (5 bases). The germline gives CDR1 SGHAT, CDR2 FQNNGV. CDR3 size: 16 residues. Trimming cost V 4 bases and J 4 bases, with 14 bases left between them. The CDR3 region has the DNA TGTGCCAGCAGCTCGAGCGCAGGGTTGGGGGCCAACGTCCTGACTTTC. Its protein is CASSSSAGLGANVLTF.

Points on this clonotype: This likely stems from a read error, as it lies one base from a far larger clone. The chain carries TRBV19 and TRBJ2-7; D gene ambiguous. Trimming cost V 2 bases and J 7 bases, with 12 bases left between them. Germline V CDR1 and CDR2: LNHDA, SQIVND (reference sequence). CDR3 size: 13 residues. For the CDR3, the DNA is TGTGCCAGTAGTATAAATAGCTACAATGAGCAGTACTTC. It is translated as CASSINSYNEQYF.

The rearrangement joins TRBV29-1 to TRBJ2-2; 9 bases are shared with TRBD1. Germline CDR1 SQVTM, CDR2 ANQGSEA. Trimming at V came to 7 bases and at J to 4 bases, leaving 7 bases not matched to a gene. The CDR3 runs 14 residues. This chain's CDR3 is CSAGQGSCTGELFF. For the CDR3, the DNA is TGCAGCGCCGGACAGGGGTCGTGCACCGGGGAGCTGTTTTTT.

Remarks on this clonotype: It differs at one base from a far larger clone, so likely a read error. The J gene is TRBJ2-3, the V gene TRBV6-2 or TRBV6-3, with D uncertain. This CDR3 has 16 amino acids. Deletions cut 5 bases from V and 0 bases from J, with 15 bases between. In germline, CDR1 is MNHEY, CDR2 SVGEGT. The CDR3 DNA reads TGTGCCAGCAGTGCCACGTGGTGGGCGAGCACAGATACGCAGTATTTT. It is translated as CASSATWWASTDTQYF.

This clonotype was seen repeatedly, ten times or more. The chain couples TRBV6-5 to TRBJ1-3, with D possibly matching TRBD1 (5 bases). Germline-derived CDR1 and CDR2 are MNHEY and SVGAGI. The V and J ends lost 4 bases and 3 bases respectively, with 10 bases between them. CDR3 length: 14 amino acids. CDR3 coding DNA: TGTGCCAGCAGTTCAGGGAATTTTGGAAACACCATATATTTT. Protein product: CASSSGNFGNTIYF.

This clonotype is labeled as medium-sized (0.01 to 0.1%). This chain connects TRBV12-3 or TRBV12-4 to TRBJ1-6, with D possibly being TRBD1 (5 bases). Trimming took 2 bases from V and 10 from J, leaving 9 bases between them. CDR3 length: 13 residues. CDR3 region: CASSLWGVSPLHF. The CDR3, as DNA: TGTGCCAGCAGTTTATGGGGGGTCTCACCCCTCCACTTT.

This clonotype appeared many times. The chain carries TRBV29-1 and TRBJ2-1; D remains unclear. The V end lost 1 base, the J end lost 0 bases, and 10 bases lay between the germline ends. Germline CDR1 reads SQVTM; CDR2 reads ANQGSEA. The CDR3 is 15 residues long. The DNA of the CDR3 is TGCAGCGTTGAAGGGGCTTATTACTCCTACAATGAGCAGTTCTTC. Translating it yields CSVEGAYYSYNEQFF.

The rearrangement uses TRBV5-4 and TRBJ2-2; D perhaps matches TRBD1 (6 bases). V lost 5 bases to trimming and J lost 5 bases, with 16 bases between them. The CDR3 contains 15 residues. Germline V gene data show CDR1 as SGHNT and CDR2 as YYREEE (reference sequence). The CDR3 here is CASRTGIARTGELFF. The DNA for the CDR3 is TGTGCCAGCAGAACAGGGATAGCTAGGACCGGGGAGCTGTTTTTT.

This clonotype was seen ten or more times. The gene calls are TRBV24-1 and TRBJ2-6; D is ambiguous. CDR3 length equals 15 residues. CDR1 KGHDR and CDR2 SFDVKD come from the germline V gene. The V and J ends lost 5 bases and 3 bases respectively, with 10 bases between them. The CDR3 loop reads CATSGGGYGANVLTF. In DNA, the CDR3 is TGTGCCACCAGTGGCGGTGGTTATGGGGCCAACGTCCTGACTTTC.

This clonotype was observed at least ten times. CDR3: CASSQRTSASLAKNIQYF. In DNA, the CDR3 is TGTGCCAGCAGCCAGAGGACTAGCGCCTCCTTAGCCAAAAACATTCAGTACTTC. This chain joins TRBV3-1 and TRBJ2-4; 9 nucleotides match TRBD2. V shed 3 bases and J 0 bases; nucleotides not matched to a gene: 9. This CDR3 comprises 18 residues. Germline V gene lookup returns CDR1 LGHDT and CDR2 YNNKEL (reference sequence).

This clonotype rates as medium-sized (0.01 to 0.1%). This sequence joins TRBV12-3 or TRBV12-4 and TRBJ1-2; D ambiguous. This CDR3 has 14 amino acids. The ends were cut back, 4 bases at V and 2 bases at J, with 11 bases in the middle. This CDR3 is CASSSRLGNYGYTF. As DNA, the CDR3 is TGTGCCAGCAGTTCCCGACTGGGGAACTATGGCTACACCTTC.

This clonotype is a singleton in its sample. Only one base separates this from a far larger clonotype, so it likely reflects a read error. CDR3 nucleotide sequence: TGTGCCAGCAGTGAATCGCTCGGGAACTATGGCTACACCTTC. As protein: CASSESLGNYGYTF. This sequence joins TRBV6-2 or TRBV6-3 and TRBJ1-2; no clear D. The CDR3 sequence is 14 residues long. Germline V lookup: CDR1 MNHEY, CDR2 SVGEGT. Trimming took off 5 bases at V and 2 bases at J, with 12 bases between the two ends.

The rearrangement links TRBV27 to TRBJ2-7, with a tentative D call TRBD2 (6 bases). The CDR3 sequence is 14 residues long. CDR1 is MNHEY, CDR2 SMNVEV, per germline (reference sequence). The germline V and J ends were trimmed by 8 bases and 5 bases, with 19 bases remaining between them. As DNA, the CDR3 is TGTGCCAGCGCCATCTGGAGGGGAAGGAACGAGCAGTACTTC. Translation: CASAIWRGRNEQYF.